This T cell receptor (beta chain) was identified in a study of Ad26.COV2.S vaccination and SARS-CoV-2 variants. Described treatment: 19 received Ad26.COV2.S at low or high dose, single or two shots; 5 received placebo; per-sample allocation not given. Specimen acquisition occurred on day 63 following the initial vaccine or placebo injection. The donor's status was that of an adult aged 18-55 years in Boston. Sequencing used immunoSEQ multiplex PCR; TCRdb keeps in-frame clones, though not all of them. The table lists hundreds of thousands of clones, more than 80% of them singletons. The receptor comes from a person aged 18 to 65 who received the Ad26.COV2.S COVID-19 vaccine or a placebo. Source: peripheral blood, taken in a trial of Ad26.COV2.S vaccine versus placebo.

Written as DNA, the CDR3 is TGTGCCAGCAGCCCTAGCGTAAGCTCCTACAATGAGCAGTTCTTC. Translating it yields CASSPSVSSYNEQFF. The chain carries TRBV9 and TRBJ2-1, with a possible D match to TRBD2 (6 bases). The CDR3 runs to 15 residues. The germline V and J ends were trimmed by 4 bases and 0 bases, with 11 bases remaining between them. Germline-derived CDR1 and CDR2 are SGDLS and YYNGEE.